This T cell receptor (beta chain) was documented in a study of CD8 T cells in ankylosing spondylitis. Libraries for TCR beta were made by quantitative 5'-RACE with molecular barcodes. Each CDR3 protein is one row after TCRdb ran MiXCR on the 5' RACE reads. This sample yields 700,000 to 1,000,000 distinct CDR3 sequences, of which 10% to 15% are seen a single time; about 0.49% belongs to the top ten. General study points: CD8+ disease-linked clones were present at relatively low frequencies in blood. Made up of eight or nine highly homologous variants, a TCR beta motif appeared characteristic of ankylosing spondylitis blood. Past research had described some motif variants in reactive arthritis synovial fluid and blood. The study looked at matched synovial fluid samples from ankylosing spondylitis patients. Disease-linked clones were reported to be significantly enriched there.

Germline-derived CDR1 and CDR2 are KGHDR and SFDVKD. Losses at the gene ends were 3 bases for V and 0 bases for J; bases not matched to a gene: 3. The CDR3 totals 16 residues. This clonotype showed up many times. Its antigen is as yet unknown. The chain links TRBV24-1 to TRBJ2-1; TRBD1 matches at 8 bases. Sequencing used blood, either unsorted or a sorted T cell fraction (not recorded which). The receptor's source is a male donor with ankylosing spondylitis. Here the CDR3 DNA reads TGTGCCACCAGTGATCCGACAGGGGACTCCTACAATGAGCAGTTCTTC. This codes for CATSDPTGDSYNEQFF.